The 28 T cell receptor beta chains reported below all come from one sample, sequenced in a study of shared clonotypes between healthy human individuals. Some clones are missing from TCRdb's copy, which holds only in-frame ones; the method was immunoSEQ multiplex PCR. In the table there are hundreds of thousands of clones, about three quarters of which are singletons. Material for sequencing was memory CD4+ T cells sorted from blood. Specified subset: CD45RA-negative fraction. The receptors shown here come from a woman aged 30 to 39 in good health.

CDR3 in DNA: TGTGCCAGCAGAAGAACAGGGGGATCTAATGAAAAACTGTTTTTT. This encodes CASRRTGGSNEKLFF. J is TRBJ1-4 and V is TRBV28, with 8 bases that match TRBD1. Per the germline V gene, CDR1 is MDHEN and CDR2 is SYDVKM. The V segment lost 6 bases and the J segment 3 bases; nucleotides outside the gene matches: 6. This CDR3 is 15 amino acids long. The full variable domain, in which reference TRBV28 and TRBJ1-4 provide the parts outside the CDR3, is DVKVTQSSRYLVKRTGEKVFLECVQDMDHENMFWYRQDPGLGLRLIYFSYDVKMKEKGDIPEGYSVSREKKERFSLILESASTNQTSMYLCASRRTGGSNEKLFFGSGTQLSVL.

V is TRBV19 and J is TRBJ1-1; a weak D match, TRBD1 (5 bases). There are 14 residues in the CDR3. V dropped 7 bases and J dropped 0 bases, with 12 bases sitting between them. Germline assignment: CDR1 LNHDA and CDR2 SQIVND (reference sequence). CDR3 DNA sequence: TGTGCCAGTAAGACAGAACTCATGAACACTGAAGCTTTCTTT. Its protein product is CASKTELMNTEAFF.

Comments on this clone: Other DNA sequences from this sample encode an identical CDR3 as well. V and J are TRBV28 and TRBJ1-5; 10 bases line up with TRBD1. CDR1 is MDHEN, CDR2 SYDVKM, per germline. V shed 10 bases and J 1 base; nucleotides not matched to a gene: 4. The CDR3 extends over 14 amino acids. CDR3 amino acids: CATQDRGSNQPQHF. The CDR3 DNA reads TGTGCCACCCAGGACAGGGGGAGCAATCAGCCCCAGCATTTT.

On this clone: This specimen includes other DNA sequences encoding the same CDR3. For the CDR3, the DNA is TGCGCCAGCAGCGAGGCAGATACGCAGTATTTT. Encoded protein: CASSEADTQYF. V is TRBV10-2 and J is TRBJ2-3; no definite D call. V was cut by 6 bases and J by 4 bases, with 5 bases left in between. CDR1 WSHSY and CDR2 SAAADI come from the germline V gene. There are 11 residues in the CDR3.

This chain connects TRBV29-1 to TRBJ2-7; D gene uncertain. Germline V gene data show CDR1 as SQVTM and CDR2 as ANQGSEA. Between the trimmed V and J ends, which lost 6 bases and 1 base, there was a span of 10 bases. This CDR3 comprises 12 residues. CDR3 residues: CSVGATSYEQYF. CDR3 coding DNA: TGCAGCGTGGGTGCCACTTCCTACGAGCAGTACTTC.

J is TRBJ2-3 and V is TRBV27; TRBD1 is a possible D gene (5 bases). Germline V gene data show CDR1 as MNHEY and CDR2 as SMNVEV (reference sequence). V was shortened by 5 bases and J by 0 bases, with 9 bases between the two germline ends. The CDR3 spans 14 residues. CDR3 residues: CASSLRQSTDTQYF. In DNA, the CDR3 is TGTGCCAGCAGTCTCAGACAGAGCACAGATACGCAGTATTTT.

The CDR3 reads CASSGMGGGGETQYF. In DNA form, the CDR3 reads TGTGCCAGCAGTGGGATGGGGGGAGGCGGCGAGACCCAGTACTTC. The chain joins TRBV6-1 to TRBJ2-5, with a weak D call TRBD2 (6 bases). V was shortened by 4 bases and J by 5 bases, with 17 bases between the two germline ends. CDR3 size: 15 residues. Germline CDR1 reads MNHNS; CDR2 reads SASEGT.

V gene TRBV5-4 combines with J gene TRBJ2-1; 12 bases fit TRBD2. Germline loops: CDR1 SGHNT, CDR2 YYREEE (reference sequence). After removal of 4 bases from V and 1 base from J, the junction contained 9 bases not matched to a gene. CDR3 length: 18 residues. The CDR3 sequence: CASSAGLAGTKSYNEQFF. The CDR3 DNA follows: TGTGCCAGCAGCGCGGGACTAGCGGGTACGAAGTCCTACAATGAGCAGTTCTTC. Based on the CDR3 plus reference TRBV5-4 and TRBJ2-1, the full variable domain is ETGVTQSPTHLIKTRGQQVTLRCSSQSGHNTVSWYQQALGQGPQFIFQYYREEENGRGNFPPRFSGLQFPNYSSELNVNALELDDSALYLCASSAGLAGTKSYNEQFFGPGTRLTVL.

The chain combines TRBV5-4 with TRBJ2-2; 10 bases line up with TRBD1. With V trimmed by 5 bases and J by 4 bases, 8 bases remained unmatched. The germline V gene has CDR1 SGHNT and CDR2 YYREEE (reference sequence). The CDR3 length is 16 residues. For the CDR3, the DNA is TGTGCCAGCAGGCCCGGGGGGACAGGGGTCACCGGGGAGCTGTTTTTT. Encoded protein: CASRPGGTGVTGELFF.

The chain is built from TRBV5-1 and TRBJ2-3; TRBD1 is a possible D gene (6 bases). V was clipped by 4 bases and J by 3 bases, with 18 bases between them. The CDR3 length is 16 residues. Germline V gives CDR1 SGHRS, CDR2 YFSETQ. For the CDR3, the DNA is TGCGCCAGCAGCCCGGGACATCTTCAAAGAACAGATACGCAGTATTTT. Its translation is CASSPGHLQRTDTQYF.

This sequence joins TRBV4-1 and TRBJ2-7; no clear D gene. Trimming left V 1 base short and J 6 bases short, with 13 bases between. Germline CDR1 reads MGHRA; CDR2 reads YSYEKL. The CDR3 consists of 14 residues. CDR3 protein: CASSQGSFRGEQYF. In nucleotides, the CDR3 is TGCGCCAGCAGCCAAGGTTCGTTCCGCGGCGAGCAGTACTTC.

This clone was detected once. The rearrangement joins TRBV16 to TRBJ1-3; D is unclear. V was cut by 7 bases and J by 2 bases, with 9 bases left in between. This CDR3 contains 13 residues. The germline V gene has CDR1 KGHSY and CDR2 FQNENV. CDR3 sequence reads: CASNDFPGNTIYF. The CDR3 DNA reads as TGTGCCAGCAACGACTTCCCTGGAAACACCATATATTTT.

A remark on this clone: At one end the junction does not follow the germline gene, possibly because of a read error. The chain recombines TRBV27 with TRBJ2-1, with D perhaps given as TRBD1 or TRBD2 (5 bases each). In germline, CDR1 is MNHEY, CDR2 SMNVEV (reference sequence). CDR3 length: 15 amino acids. The CDR3: CASSSLGTSDNEQFF. In DNA form, the CDR3 reads TGTGCCAGCAGTTCCTTAGGGACCTCCGACAATGAGCAGTTCTTC.

CDR3 DNA sequence: TGTGCCAGCACACCGGGAGGCACAGATACGCAGTATTTT. Amino acid sequence: CASTPGGTDTQYF. The gene calls are TRBV9 and TRBJ2-3; TRBD2 is a possible D gene (6 bases). Germline CDR1 SGDLS, CDR2 YYNGEE. Trimming removed 6 bases from V and 1 base from J, with 9 bases in between. This CDR3 is 13 amino acids long.

About this clone: One end of the junction varies from germline; a read error may be responsible. The same CDR3 arises from other DNA sequences in this sample as well. The rearrangement joins TRBV30 to TRBJ2-2; the match to TRBD2 covers 9 bases. The CDR3 spans 15 residues. Germline loops: CDR1 GTSNPN, CDR2 SVGIG (reference sequence). CDR3 sequence (DNA): TGTGCCTGGACTAATAGCGGGAGAACCCACGGGGAGCTGTTTTTC. It specifies CAWTNSGRTHGELFF.

Many counts were recorded for this clone. The chain employs TRBV5-1 and TRBJ1-1, with D hard to call. The CDR3 has 14 residues. V was trimmed by 0 bases and J by 1 base, leaving 7 bases between them. CDR1 and CDR2 (germline): SGHRS, YFSETQ. In DNA form, the CDR3 reads TGCGCCAGCAGCTTGGTGCCTCCGAACACTGAAGCTTTCTTT. It codes for CASSLVPPNTEAFF.

The rearrangement links TRBV27 to TRBJ2-7; 8 bases are a match to TRBD1. The CDR3 contains 14 residues. Losses at the gene ends were 7 bases for V and 5 bases for J; bases not matched to a gene: 10. CDR1 is MNHEY, CDR2 SMNVEV, per germline (reference sequence). Here the CDR3 reads CASNRDRMTDEQYF. As DNA, the CDR3 is TGTGCCAGCAACCGGGACAGGATGACGGACGAGCAGTACTTC.

This sequence joins TRBV6-1 and TRBJ1-2; the match to TRBD1 covers 9 bases. The germline CDR1 and CDR2 sequences are MNHNS and SASEGT. The CDR3 contains 17 residues. V lost 3 bases and J lost 4; bases outside the gene matches: 12. The CDR3 loop reads CASSEGWSGTGSYGYTF. The CDR3 coding sequence is TGTGCCAGCAGTGAGGGGTGGTCCGGGACAGGGAGCTATGGCTACACCTTC.

This clone came up once. The chain joins TRBV4-1 to TRBJ2-1; D perhaps matches TRBD2 (5 bases). This CDR3 is built from 16 residues. The ends were cut back, 2 bases at V and 13 bases at J, with 24 bases in the middle. Germline V gene lookup returns CDR1 MGHRA and CDR2 YSYEKL. The CDR3 DNA sequence: TGCGCCAGCAGCCAAAGGGTAAAAGACGGGAACGGTGGTCAGTTCTTC. The encoded protein is CASSQRVKDGNGGQFF.

This chain uses TRBV9 with TRBJ2-1, with 7 positions matching TRBD2. This CDR3 spans 17 amino acids. Unmatched junction bases numbered 9, after V lost 0 bases and J lost 3 bases. The germline gives CDR1 SGDLS, CDR2 YYNGEE. The CDR3 loop reads CASSVGGGGGYYNEQFF. The DNA of the CDR3 is TGTGCCAGCAGCGTAGGAGGTGGCGGGGGATACTACAATGAGCAGTTCTTC. The full variable domain, completed using reference TRBV9 and TRBJ2-1, is DSGVTQTPKHLITATGQRVTLRCSPRSGDLSVYWYQQSLDQGLQFLIQYYNGEERAKGNILERFSAQQFPDLHSELNLSSLELGDSALYFCASSVGGGGGYYNEQFFGPGTRLTVL.

J is TRBJ1-2 and V is TRBV5-1; tentatively, D is TRBD1 (5 bases). V was clipped by 0 bases and J by 2 bases, with 14 bases between them. Germline-derived CDR1 and CDR2 are SGHRS and YFSETQ. CDR3 length: 16 amino acids. The CDR3 bases are TGCGCCAGCAGCTTGGCTGGACACCGACAAAACTATGGCTACACCTTC. Protein product: CASSLAGHRQNYGYTF.

The rearrangement joins TRBV7-2 to TRBJ1-2, with D tentatively TRBD1 (6 bases). Per germline, CDR1 SGHTA and CDR2 FQGNSA. CDR3 size: 15 residues. Trimming took off 3 bases at V and 7 bases at J, with 18 bases between the two ends. The CDR3 sequence: CASSLGGTQGLGYTF. The CDR3 nucleotides read TGTGCCAGCAGCTTGGGGGGGACACAAGGACTTGGCTACACCTTC.

This clone was seen a few times. The genes are TRBV28 and TRBJ1-2; D possibly corresponds to TRBD1 (6 bases). Germline CDR1 and CDR2: MDHEN and SYDVKM. V was clipped by 3 bases and J by 3 bases, with 11 bases between them. This CDR3 region has 14 residues. The CDR3 DNA reads as TGTGCCAGCAGTTTGGGGGGGCAGGACTATGGCTACACCTTC. Protein: CASSLGGQDYGYTF.

This chain links TRBV19 with TRBJ2-7; TRBD1 is a possible D gene (5 bases). The ends were cut back, 6 bases at V and 2 bases at J, with 11 bases in the middle. The CDR3 contains 13 residues. Per the germline V gene, CDR1 is LNHDA and CDR2 is SQIVND (reference sequence). CDR3 sequence (DNA): TGTGCCAGTAGCCTAGACAGAACCTACGAGCAGTACTTC. Its protein product is CASSLDRTYEQYF.

This chain joins TRBV11-2 and TRBJ2-7; the D gene is possibly TRBD2 (6 bases). V lost 0 bases and J 3 bases, leaving 9 bases between the germline ends. The CDR3 spans 14 residues. The germline CDR1 and CDR2 sequences are SGHAT and FQNNGV. In DNA, the CDR3 is TGTGCCAGCAGCTTAGACCCGGGAGTCTACGAGCAGTACTTC. Residues: CASSLDPGVYEQYF.

The chain joins TRBV7-2 to TRBJ2-6; TRBD2 agrees at 9 bases. The germline V gene encodes CDR1 SGHTA and CDR2 FQGNSA. The trim removed 11 bases at V and 0 bases at J, leaving 5 bases unmatched. This CDR3 is built from 15 residues. DNA for the CDR3: TGTGCCGGAAGACTAGCGGCCTCTGGGGCCAACGTCCTGACTTTC. It is translated as CAGRLAASGANVLTF.

The CDR3: CASSFRNSNQPQHF. CDR3 nucleotide sequence: TGTGCCAGCAGCTTCCGAAATAGCAATCAGCCCCAGCATTTT. The genes are TRBV7-2 and TRBJ1-5, with D unclear. In germline, CDR1 is SGHTA, CDR2 FQGNSA. The CDR3 has 14 residues. V gave up 3 bases and J gave up 0 bases, with 6 bases separating them. The whole variable domain, filled in from reference TRBV7-2 and TRBJ1-5, reads GAGVSQSPSNKVTEKGKDVELRCDPISGHTALYWYRQSLGQGLEFLIYFQGNSAPDKSGLPSDRFSAERTGGSVSTLTIQRTQQEDSAVYLCASSFRNSNQPQHFGDGTRLSIL.

The CDR3 coding sequence is TGTGCCAGCAGCAGACCGGGACTAGCGAAAAGCTCTGGGGCCAACGTCCTGACTTTC. It codes for CASSRPGLAKSSGANVLTF. The chain combines TRBV21-1 with TRBJ2-6; the table assigns TRBD2, which was not confirmed against the DNA. TRBV21-1 is deemed a pseudogene. This CDR3 is 19 amino acids long.